This T cell receptor (beta chain) is drawn from a study of blood T cells in healthy people across ages (dated by TCRdb to about 2015). Regarding the complete study: In model experiments, template switching captured roughly one uniquely barcoded TCR beta cDNA molecule for every two T cells. The study measured age-related changes in TCR beta repertoire diversity using deep sequencing normalized with unique cDNA molecular identifiers. Donors were grouped into four age groups: young (average approximately 15 years), middle-aged (approximately 41), aged (around 56) and long-lived (around 80). Using the same blood draw, the study looked at two additional independent replicas of 1 million unique cDNA reads for two donors, one aged 18 to 30 and the other aged 80 or older.

Results and caveats for the whole study, not just this receptor: A strong correlation was found between observed TCR beta diversity and the percentage of naive T cells measured by flow cytometry. Estimates of total diversity from one million sequenced T cells were regarded as lower bounds and underestimates. Since profiling was done on bulk unsorted PBMCs, naive and antigen-experienced compartments could not be conclusively compared. Observed TCR beta diversity per million T cells fell roughly linearly with age, and a significant reduction was already apparent by age roughly 40. Compared with the aged group, the long-lived group had more naive CD4+ T cells, fewer expanded clones and increased TCR diversity, a pattern suggesting age selection. Because donor CMV infection status was unknown, age-related changes in expanded clonotypes were potentially confounded.

The library relied on 5' RACE. The sample was run on an Illumina HiSeq 2500. A second PCR of roughly 6 to 11 cycles was run with a J-beta primer mix and a sample-barcoded 5' primer. Each TCR beta cDNA molecule received a unique molecular identifier from a template-switch 5' adaptor carrying 12 random nucleotides. At least 2.5 million CDR3-containing paired-end reads were obtained from each sample. All of the RNA was converted into first-strand cDNA using the Mint cDNA synthesis kit, with a TRBC-specific oligonucleotide serving as the primer. All cDNA was treated with uracil-DNA glycosylase and then went through a first 18-cycle PCR with the universal primers M1SS and BC2_uni_R. The published analysis was carried out like this. For normalization, 1 million high-quality reads, each with a distinct molecular identifier, were randomly selected from each sample. Reads sharing molecular identifiers were discarded rather than binned into consensus sequences. MiTCR, with a Q25 quality threshold and the strictest error-elimination algorithm, was used for CDR3 identification, clonotype clustering and error correction. A nonparametric unseen species model with Euler transformation was used to estimate a lower bound on total TCR beta diversity. TCRdb trimmed public reads at Q25 via fastp, called clones via MiXCR and kept in-frame beta chains. Each entry is one CDR3 protein sequence, shown with its most common DNA and genes. The V and J calls, along with clone size, are taken from TCRdb and not from the paper's own processing. The sample records more than 900,000 distinct CDR3 sequences, roughly 28% of which are singletons. The leading ten clones occupy roughly 10% of the sample.

CDR1 is given as SGHKS and CDR2 as YYEKEE, both from the germline V gene (reference sequence). Taken from cysteine to phenylalanine, the CDR3 has 15 residues. Only the CDR3 region is kept as DNA, spanning 45 bases read in frame from base 1. The V end loses 0 bases and the J end loses 4 bases, and a stretch of 13 bases separates them. The donors were 40 or so Caucasian individuals from Russia, aged 6 to 90 years, who were systemically healthy. Each donor gave 8 to 10 milliliters of peripheral blood, drawn into EDTA-treated Vacutainer tubes. PBMCs were isolated by Ficoll-Paque density-gradient centrifugation, with at least 6.5 million obtained per sample. Trizol reagent was used to extract total RNA from the PBMCs, yielding at least 6 micrograms per sample. Naive CD45RAhigh/CD27high T cell percentages were measured by flow cytometry on a PBMC aliquot from every donor. This clonotype came up a few times. This receptor's antigen is unknown. Base qualities were left out, and no much larger clone turns up one base away.

This same sample was also taken into another study, of T cells of mothers and their children. Looking at the second paper: Donors were nine systemically healthy Caucasian individuals: three mothers and their six children. cDNA synthesis used all of the extracted RNA, with approximately 1.4 ug of RNA in each 15 ul reaction. In the second PCR, sample barcodes and 2-4 random nucleotides were introduced via the M1S primer. Each mother yielded over 9 million TCR beta CDR3 reads and each child 3 million to 3.5 million reads. TCR recombination output is similarly shaped by thymic selection in related and unrelated pairs, with a minor effect exerted by inherited differences. Related mother-child pairs always showed normalized repertoire overlap that was slightly higher than in unrelated mother-child pairs, though the difference was never significant. With a sensitivity of about 100 clones per million clonotypes, no persistent microchimeric T cell clones were detected. To look for features that set related mother-child pairs apart from unrelated individuals, the researchers ran deep NGS to compare the TCR beta repertoires of mothers and children. On average, the children were roughly 12 +/- 4 years old, while the mothers were about 40 +/- 4 years old. After adapter ligation was performed with NEBNext reagents, the libraries were sequenced on an Illumina HiSeq 2000 with 100+100 nt paired-end reads. Mother and child libraries were prepared a month apart and sequenced in separate runs to prevent cross-contamination. Each donor had between about 450,000 and 2,300,000 distinct TCR beta clonotypes identified. Naive TCR beta clonotypes were estimated from low-frequency clonotypes matched to each donor's FACS-determined naive share, without sorting.

The receptor was isolated from a woman between 40 and 55 years old in good health. The sample comprised blood. The chain links TRBV5-5 with TRBJ2-5, and the D gene may be TRBD2, 5 bases matching. The CDR3 sequence is CASSLDGTGRETQYF. At the DNA level, the sequence is TGTGCCAGCAGCTTGGACGGCACGGGGAGAGAGACCCAGTACTTC.